The 12 T cell receptor beta chains reported below all come from one sample, sequenced in a study of blood T cell repertoires in COVID-19. Using immunoSEQ multiplex PCR, the repertoire was profiled, and TCRdb retains in-frame clones only, with some absent. This sample has roughly 110,000 clones; under 85% occur once, and the top ten carry 11% to 15%. The source material was peripheral blood. The receptors here all came from a woman aged 55-70 years with acute or convalescent COVID-19.

Only a few counts were recorded for this clone. The chain links TRBV5-1 to TRBJ1-1; D is possibly TRBD1 (5 bases). Germline V gene data show CDR1 as SGHRS and CDR2 as YFSETQ. The V gene lost 3 bases and the J gene lost 1 base, with 16 bases spanning the gap. The CDR3 loop spans 16 amino acids. The CDR3 reads CASSSMVGLGNTEAFF. The CDR3, as DNA: TGCGCCAGCAGCTCGATGGTGGGGCTAGGGAACACTGAAGCTTTCTTT.

This clone was seen only a few times. This sequence joins TRBV5-1 and TRBJ2-7; the match to TRBD2 covers 13 bases. V lost 0 bases to trimming and J lost 3 bases; unmatched junction nucleotides: 3. The CDR3 consists of 16 residues. CDR1 and CDR2 from the germline V gene are SGHRS and YFSETQ. The CDR3 is CASSLGGLAGVYEQYF. The DNA for the CDR3 is TGCGCCAGCAGCTTGGGCGGACTAGCGGGAGTCTACGAGCAGTACTTC.

The chain carries TRBV3-1 (or the pseudogene TRBV3-2) and TRBJ1-2; maybe TRBD1 (6 bases). The germline CDR1 and CDR2 sequences are LGHDT and YNNKEL (reference sequence). The V and J ends lost 0 bases and 8 bases respectively, with 13 bases between them. CDR3 length: 14 residues. The CDR3 nucleotides read TGTGCCAGCAGCCAAGATATCGGGACAAGGGGCTACACCTTC. It is translated as CASSQDIGTRGYTF.

This clone was observed a single time. The J gene is TRBJ2-3, the V gene TRBV5-8; weak D call: TRBD2 (5 bases). CDR1 and CDR2 from the germline V gene are SGHTS and YDEGEE. V lost 0 bases and J lost 8, with 13 bases in between. This CDR3 region has 14 residues. The CDR3 bases are TGTGCCAGCAGCTTGGCCGGGGTCGAAACTACGCAGTATTTT. Its protein product is CASSLAGVETTQYF.

Here the CDR3 DNA reads TGCGCCAGCACCCTAGTGGGGAACACTGAAGCTTTCTTT. Its translation is CASTLVGNTEAFF. V usage is TRBV5-1 and J usage is TRBJ1-1; no definite D call. V lost 6 bases and J 1 base, leaving 10 bases between the germline ends. The germline CDR1 and CDR2 sequences are SGHRS and YFSETQ. There are 13 residues in the CDR3.

The chain joins TRBV3-1 (or the pseudogene TRBV3-2) to TRBJ1-5; D ambiguous. Germline CDR1 LGHDT, CDR2 YNNKEL (reference sequence). The CDR3 runs 15 residues. The V end was cut by 3 bases, the J end by 0 bases, with 9 bases between. For the CDR3, the DNA is TGTGCCAGCAGCCAGGGCAGAAATAGCAATCAGCCCCAGCATTTT. This sequence encodes CASSQGRNSNQPQHF.

This clone was recorded only once. The chain has TRBV4-2 and TRBJ1-1; D not resolved. The V gene's germline CDR1 is LGHNA and CDR2 YNFKEQ. Trimming removed 1 base at V and 4 bases at J, with 10 bases between. The CDR3 is 14 amino acids. The CDR3 loop reads CASSQGRFSTEAFF. CDR3 in DNA: TGTGCCAGCAGCCAAGGTCGTTTTAGCACTGAAGCTTTCTTT.

This clone has only a few counts. The chain carries TRBV18 and TRBJ1-6, with D maybe TRBD1 (6 bases). The length of the CDR3 is 16 residues. Germline V gene data show CDR1 as KGHSH and CDR2 as LQKENI. V lost 3 bases and J lost 10, with 19 bases in between. For the CDR3, the DNA is TGTGCCAGCTCACCGCGGACAGATCACACGTTATCACCCCTCCACTTT. It is translated as CASSPRTDHTLSPLHF.

The chain carries TRBV29-1 and TRBJ1-2; 9 bases agree with TRBD1. The junction had 13 bases not matched to a gene; V was cut back by 7 bases and J by 10 bases. The CDR3 contains 13 residues. CDR1 is SQVTM and CDR2 is ANQGSEA in the germline V gene. CDR3 amino acids: CSDRRTGAPDYTF. CDR3 coding DNA: TGCAGCGACCGTCGGACAGGGGCGCCTGACTACACCTTC.

The rearrangement uses TRBV6-2 or TRBV6-3 and TRBJ1-1, with D perhaps matching TRBD1 (6 bases). Between the trimmed V and J ends, which lost 2 bases and 4 bases, there was a span of 11 bases. The CDR3 sequence is 14 residues long. Germline CDR1 and CDR2: MNHEY and SVGEGT. CDR3 loop: CASSYTGGGTEAFF. The CDR3 DNA reads as TGTGCCAGCAGTTACACGGGGGGCGGCACTGAAGCTTTCTTT.

In its sample, this clone was seen once. The V gene is TRBV28, the J gene TRBJ1-3; TRBD1 aligns across 7 bases. The CDR3 length is 14 residues. In germline, CDR1 is MDHEN, CDR2 SYDVKM. The trim removed 7 bases at V and 4 bases at J, leaving 7 bases unmatched. The CDR3 loop reads CASTRPGQGNTIYF. The CDR3 region has the DNA TGTGCCAGCACCCGTCCGGGACAGGGAAACACCATATATTTT. Variable domain in full (rest from reference TRBV28 and TRBJ1-3): DVKVTQSSRYLVKRTGEKVFLECVQDMDHENMFWYRQDPGLGLRLIYFSYDVKMKEKGDIPEGYSVSREKKERFSLILESASTNQTSMYLCASTRPGQGNTIYFGEGSWLTVV.

CDR3 nucleotides: TGTGCCCGCCAGAAGGGGAGGGTCGAGGACAATGAGCAGTTCTTC. Its protein product is CARQKGRVEDNEQFF. The chain links TRBV2 to TRBJ2-1; 7 bases map to TRBD2. Germline-derived CDR1 and CDR2 are SNHLY and FYNNEI. Trimming took 11 bases from V and 5 from J; bases not matched to a gene: 15. The CDR3 is 15 amino acids.